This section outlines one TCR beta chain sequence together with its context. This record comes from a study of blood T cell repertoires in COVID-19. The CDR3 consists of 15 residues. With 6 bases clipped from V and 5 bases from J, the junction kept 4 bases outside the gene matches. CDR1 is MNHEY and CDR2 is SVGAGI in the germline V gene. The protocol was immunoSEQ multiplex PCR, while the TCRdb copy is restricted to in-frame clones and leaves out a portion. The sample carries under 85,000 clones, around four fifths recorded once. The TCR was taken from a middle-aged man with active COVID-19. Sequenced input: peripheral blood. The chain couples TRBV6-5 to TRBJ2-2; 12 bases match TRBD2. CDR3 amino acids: CASSPGTSGTGELFF. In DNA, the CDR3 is TGTGCCAGCAGCCCCGGGACTAGCGGGACCGGGGAGCTGTTTTTT.